These 16 T cell receptor beta chains share one sample of origin, sequenced in a study of cytomegalovirus exposure and HLA in healthy donors. In the PCR, 60 Vbeta and 13 Jbeta primers were used. This table comes from immunoSEQ multiplex PCR, and its TCRdb copy is limited to in-frame clones, with some not included. This sample carries 100,000 to 140,000 clones, around 78% of them seen once, and the ten largest clones take 7.5% to 9%. The sample consisted of PBMCs. These receptors all stem from a man aged 30-40 years in good health and CMV-seronegative.

By share, this clone counts as large (0.1 to 1%). This chain joins TRBV7-8 and TRBJ2-3, with D possibly matching TRBD2 (6 bases). Germline V gene sequence: CDR1 SGHVS, CDR2 FQNEAQ. Trimming shortened V by 0 bases and J by 4 bases, and 11 bases separated the two germline ends. The CDR3 is 15 residues long. The CDR3 region has the DNA TGTGCCAGCAGCTTAGCGTGGGACTCATCAGATACGCAGTATTTT. Protein sequence: CASSLAWDSSDTQYF.

The chain combines TRBV5-1 with TRBJ1-1, with 11 positions matching TRBD1. Losses at the gene ends were 2 bases for V and 4 bases for J; bases not matched to a gene: 10. The CDR3 runs 17 residues. Germline-derived CDR1 and CDR2 are SGHRS and YFSETQ. CDR3 coding DNA: TGCGCCAGCAGCTTCGGGACAGGGGGTGGGTTAAGCACTGAAGCTTTCTTT. Translated, it gives CASSFGTGGGLSTEAFF.

This clone was observed a few times. The chain joins TRBV4-1 to TRBJ2-7; TRBD2 agrees at 7 bases. Per germline, CDR1 MGHRA and CDR2 YSYEKL. After removal of 2 bases from V and 6 bases from J, the junction contained 16 bases not matched to a gene. The CDR3 has 17 residues. This CDR3 reads CASSQHNGRTKSVEQYF. CDR3 bases: TGCGCCAGCAGCCAACACAACGGGAGGACCAAGAGTGTCGAGCAGTACTTC.

This clone came up a few times. V gene TRBV11-2 combines with J gene TRBJ2-7; D is uncertain. CDR3 length: 15 residues. The V end lost 1 base, the J end lost 1 base, and 11 bases lay between the germline ends. Per the germline V gene, CDR1 is SGHAT and CDR2 is FQNNGV. CDR3 loop: CASSLAYSRSYEQYF. In nucleotides, the CDR3 is TGTGCCAGCAGCTTAGCCTATTCCAGGTCCTACGAGCAGTACTTC.

The chain combines TRBV7-9 with TRBJ1-2, with D tentatively TRBD1 (6 bases). Trimming stripped 1 base from V and 13 bases from J, with 13 bases between. Germline CDR1 and CDR2: SEHNR and FQNEAQ (reference sequence). CDR3 size: 12 residues. This chain's CDR3 is CASSLDRGALTF. In nucleotides, the CDR3 is TGTGCCAGCAGCTTAGATCGGGGGGCACTCACCTTC.

This rearrangement joins TRBV28 to TRBJ1-1; TRBD1 is a possible D gene (6 bases). Deletions cut 8 bases from V and 0 bases from J, with 28 bases between. The germline CDR1 and CDR2 sequences are MDHEN and SYDVKM. The CDR3 loop spans 19 amino acids. Here the CDR3 reads CASGDPSLQGLTMNTEAFF. CDR3 in DNA: TGTGCCAGCGGGGACCCGTCGTTACAGGGATTAACGATGAACACTGAAGCTTTCTTT.

The rearrangement links TRBV11-2 to TRBJ2-7; the match to TRBD2 covers 7 bases. V was pared by 5 bases and J by 1 base, with 14 bases of the junction left unmatched. The CDR3 is 17 amino acids. Germline V CDR1 and CDR2: SGHAT, FQNNGV. The CDR3 sequence is CASSPVSGEGLSYEQYF. The CDR3 DNA follows: TGTGCCAGCAGCCCAGTTAGTGGGGAGGGCCTGTCCTACGAGCAGTACTTC.

The chain couples TRBV25-1 to TRBJ1-5; 7 positions agree with TRBD1. The germline CDR1 and CDR2 sequences are MGHDK and SYGVNS. The CDR3 loop spans 15 amino acids. The V gene end was trimmed by 3 bases and the J gene end by 0 bases; junction bases not matched to a gene: 2. The CDR3 is CASSETGISNQPQHF. Here the CDR3 DNA reads TGTGCCAGCAGTGAGACAGGGATTAGCAATCAGCCCCAGCATTTT. Full variable domain (remainder filled in from reference TRBV25-1 and TRBJ1-5): EADIYQTPRYLVIGTGKKITLECSQTMGHDKMYWYQQDPGMELHLIHYSYGVNSTEKGDLSSESTVSRIRTEHFPLTLESARPSHTSQYLCASSETGISNQPQHFGDGTRLSIL.

This clone has more than one count but fewer than ten. This chain connects TRBV7-9 to TRBJ2-7, with 12 positions matching TRBD2. Germline V CDR1 and CDR2: SEHNR, FQNEAQ (reference sequence). CDR3 length: 16 amino acids. V shed 5 bases, J shed 0 bases, and the junction held 5 bases outside the gene matches. The CDR3 DNA reads as TGTGCCAGCAGCCACACTAGCGGGGGGAGCTCCTACGAGCAGTACTTC. This gives the protein CASSHTSGGSSYEQYF.

This sequence joins TRBV5-1 and TRBJ2-3; unclear D gene. Trimming pared 4 bases from V and 0 bases from J, leaving 9 bases between. CDR1 and CDR2 (germline): SGHRS, YFSETQ. The CDR3 consists of 14 residues. The CDR3 reads CASSPVESTDTQYF. As DNA, the CDR3 is TGCGCCAGCAGCCCGGTTGAAAGCACAGATACGCAGTATTTT.

The chain joins TRBV2 to TRBJ2-2; 9 bases align to TRBD2. Germline trimming cut 7 bases from V and 3 bases from J; bases unmatched to any gene: 6. Germline V CDR1 and CDR2: SNHLY, FYNNEI. This CDR3 has 15 amino acids. The CDR3: CASNPTSGDTGELFF. The DNA for the CDR3 is TGTGCCAGCAACCCGACTAGCGGCGACACCGGGGAGCTGTTTTTT.

The V and J genes are TRBV7-8 and TRBJ1-1; maybe TRBD1 (5 bases). V was shortened by 5 bases and J by 5 bases, with 12 bases between the two germline ends. CDR1 and CDR2 (germline): SGHVS, FQNEAQ. There are 13 residues in the CDR3. CDR3 sequence (DNA): TGTGCCAGCAGCCCGCAGGGTATGACTGAAGCTTTCTTT. Translating it yields CASSPQGMTEAFF. The whole variable domain, remainder taken from reference TRBV7-8 and TRBJ1-1, is GAGVSQSPRYKVAKRGQDVALRCDPISGHVSLFWYQQALGQGPEFLTYFQNEAQLDKSGLPSDRFFAERPEGSVSTLKIQRTQQEDSAVYLCASSPQGMTEAFFGQGTRLTVV.

This clone came up a few times. CDR3 sequence reads: CASSSAGGADTQYF. In DNA form, the CDR3 reads TGTGCCAGCAGCTCTGCAGGGGGCGCAGATACGCAGTATTTT. The chain couples TRBV9 to TRBJ2-3, with TRBD1 matching 8 bases. From germline, CDR1 is SGDLS and CDR2 YYNGEE. V shed 4 bases, J shed 4 bases, and the junction held 5 bases outside the gene matches. CDR3 length equals 14 residues.

The chain recombines TRBV7-2 with TRBJ2-7; D unclear. Trimming removed 5 bases at V and 6 bases at J, with 14 bases between. The V gene's germline CDR1 is SGHTA and CDR2 FQGNSA. The CDR3 covers 13 residues. CDR3 amino acids: CASSPEALREQYF. DNA for the CDR3: TGTGCCAGCAGCCCTGAGGCCCTCCGCGAGCAGTACTTC.

V and J are TRBV9 and TRBJ2-5, with 8 bases that match TRBD1. V lost 3 bases to trimming and J lost 5 bases; unmatched junction nucleotides: 6. CDR3 length: 14 residues. Germline V gene data show CDR1 as SGDLS and CDR2 as YYNGEE. The CDR3 loop reads CASSATGGRETQYF. DNA of the CDR3: TGTGCCAGCAGCGCCACAGGGGGGCGGGAGACCCAGTACTTC.

The chain employs TRBV7-9 and TRBJ1-2, with D tentatively TRBD1 (6 bases). CDR1 is SEHNR, CDR2 FQNEAQ, per germline (reference sequence). This CDR3 is built from 16 residues. Trimming removed 3 bases from V and 4 bases from J, with 18 bases in between. CDR3 in DNA: TGTGCCAGCAGCTTGGCAGGGGACCAAGTGAGCTATGGCTACACCTTC. Its protein product is CASSLAGDQVSYGYTF. Full variable domain (rest looked up from reference TRBV7-9 and TRBJ1-2): DTGVSQNPRHKITKRGQNVTFRCDPISEHNRLYWYRQTLGQGPEFLTYFQNEAQLEKSRLLSDRFSAERPKGSFSTLEIQRTEQGDSAMYLCASSLAGDQVSYGYTFGSGTRLTVV.